Listed below are T cell receptor beta chains from one sample, sequenced in a study of shared clonotypes between healthy human individuals. Profiling relied on immunoSEQ multiplex PCR, and the TCRdb table lists in-frame clones only, not all of them. Among roughly 2.4 million clones listed, under 97% were seen once. Sequenced: naive CD4+ T cells sorted from blood. The receptors here all came from a young man in good health. Both conserved end residues are part of each CDR3. D genes are given only for firm matches.

length | J | D | V | CDR3
14 | TRBJ1-5 | - | TRBV5-7 | CASSSTRGGRFWHF
13 | TRBJ2-1 | - | TRBV10-2 | CASSRTFYNEQFF
16 | TRBJ2-7 | - | TRBV11-2 | CASSSLGAGGGYEQYF
15 | TRBJ2-2 | TRBD1 | TRBV30 | CAWSTGQAGTGELFF
16 | TRBJ2-3 | TRBD2 | TRBV4-1 | CASSQDPSGSSDTQYF
14 | TRBJ2-2 | - | TRBV7-2 | CASSSRQVPGELFF
14 | TRBJ1-6 | - | TRBV28 | CASSWGRNNSPLHF
13 | TRBJ1-1 | - | TRBV4-3 | CASSQEGDTEAFF
16 | TRBJ2-1 | TRBD2 | TRBV25-1 | CASSASGGKYYNEQFF
14 | TRBJ1-1 | TRBD1 | TRBV10-3 | CAISETGVGTEAFF
15 | TRBJ2-2 | TRBD1 | TRBV15 | CATSGGTGETGELFF
14 | TRBJ2-5 | - | TRBV5-4 | CASSLGGYQETQYF
15 | TRBJ1-1 | TRBD1 | TRBV7-2 | CASSLRQGLRTEAFF
13 | TRBJ1-2 | - | TRBV6-5 | CASSYWQGDGYTF
13 | - | - | TRBV28 | CASTPGLGNTIYF
15 | TRBJ2-6 | - | TRBV28 | CASRGAGTGANVLTF
15 | TRBJ1-1 | - | TRBV7-2 | CASSLALAGITEAFF
16 | TRBJ2-2 | - | TRBV7-9 | CASNLLKGGIRGELFF
13 | TRBJ2-7 | TRBD1 | TRBV30 | CAWSRQGLYEQYF
14 | TRBJ2-2 | TRBD1 | TRBV10-3 | CAINGQGNTGELFF
11 | TRBJ2-7 | - | TRBV7-8 | CASSPNYEQYF
14 | TRBJ1-2 | - | TRBV11-2 | CASSLRQGLGGYTF
15 | TRBJ1-3 | - | TRBV6-5 | CASSYQGTAGNTIYF
14 | TRBJ2-7 | TRBD1 | TRBV4-1 | CASSPPGQGYEQYF
16 | TRBJ2-1 | TRBD2 | TRBV10-2 | CASSVSWTSGYNEQFF
15 | TRBJ1-5 | - | TRBV19 | CASNPLVNSNQPQHF
14 | TRBJ1-2 | TRBD1 | TRBV28 | CASSLPQGAYGYTF
15 | TRBJ1-2 | - | TRBV6-5 | CASRSGPGGNYGYTF
13 | TRBJ2-7 | - | TRBV27 | CASGIGVAYEQYF
14 | TRBJ1-2 | - | TRBV27 | CASSLWGGGHGYTF
12 | TRBJ1-6 | - | TRBV7-6 | CASSFQNSPLHF